Shown below are 14 T cell receptor beta chains from a single sample sequenced in a study of shared clonotypes between healthy human individuals. Clones were sequenced by immunoSEQ multiplex PCR, and TCRdb holds only the in-frame ones, with some missing. The table records about 960,000 clones, 70% to 85% of them present only once. The sample comprised memory CD4+ T cells sorted from blood. Indicated subset: CD45RA-negative fraction. These receptors were collected from a man in his late teens or twenties in good health.

The rearrangement uses TRBV6-1 and TRBJ1-1; TRBD1 matches 8 bases. This CDR3 has 17 residues. Germline trimming cut 4 bases from V and 3 bases from J; bases unmatched to any gene: 13. Germline CDR1 MNHNS, CDR2 SASEGT. CDR3 nucleotides: TGTGCCAGCAGTGTCCATCGGGACAGGTCTTGGGACACTGAAGCTTTCTTT. Protein sequence: CASSVHRDRSWDTEAFF.

The chain links TRBV19 to TRBJ1-1; 11 positions agree with TRBD1. Germline CDR1 LNHDA, CDR2 SQIVND (reference sequence). The CDR3 has 15 residues. With V trimmed by 6 bases and J by 6 bases, 9 bases remained unmatched. DNA of the CDR3: TGTGCCAGTAGCCTCGGACAGGGGGCGTCGTCTGAAGCTTTCTTT. Protein sequence: CASSLGQGASSEAFF.

This clone was seen a few times. The chain uses TRBV27 and TRBJ2-7, with 8 bases that match TRBD2. The CDR3 runs 15 residues. V shed 6 bases, J shed 2 bases, and the junction held 9 bases outside the gene matches. Germline loops: CDR1 MNHEY, CDR2 SMNVEV (reference sequence). This CDR3 is CASSPTGGGTYEQYF. Written as DNA, the CDR3 is TGTGCCAGCAGCCCAACCGGCGGGGGGACCTACGAGCAGTACTTC.

DNA for the CDR3: TGTGCCAGCAGCTTGTGGGGTTTTGGGACAGGGAATCAGCCCCAGCATTTT. Encoded protein: CASSLWGFGTGNQPQHF. The chain joins TRBV5-8 to TRBJ1-5; TRBD1 agrees at 9 bases. V trimming: 1 base; J trimming: 4 bases; junction bases outside the gene matches: 9. Looked up from germline, CDR1 is SGHTS and CDR2 is YDEGEE. The CDR3 has 17 residues.

The V gene is TRBV4-1, the J gene TRBJ2-7; D gene ambiguous. The CDR3 has 15 amino acids. The V end was cut by 0 bases, the J end by 3 bases, with 12 bases between. The germline V gene has CDR1 MGHRA and CDR2 YSYEKL. The CDR3 protein is CASSQDPFGVYEQYF. In DNA form, the CDR3 reads TGCGCCAGCAGCCAAGATCCATTTGGAGTCTACGAGCAGTACTTC.

This chain joins TRBV2 and TRBJ2-7, with TRBD1 matching 7 bases. The germline CDR1 and CDR2 sequences are SNHLY and FYNNEI. The CDR3 is 15 residues long. Trimming removed 4 bases from V and 0 bases from J; junction bases left unmatched: 6. This chain's CDR3 is CASSAPQGFSYEQYF. For the CDR3, the DNA is TGTGCCAGCAGTGCCCCACAGGGGTTCTCCTACGAGCAGTACTTC.

The chain joins TRBV12-5 to TRBJ1-2; the D gene is possibly TRBD1 (6 bases). CDR1 is LGHNT, CDR2 FRNRAP, per germline. This CDR3 is built from 15 residues. Trimming stripped 2 bases from V and 4 bases from J, with 14 bases between. In DNA, the CDR3 is TGTGCTAGTGGTTTGTTAAGGGGGGCCCTCTATGGCTACACCTTC. Its protein is CASGLLRGALYGYTF. Full variable domain (rest looked up from reference TRBV12-5 and TRBJ1-2): DARVTQTPRHKVTEMGQEVTMRCQPILGHNTVFWYRQTMMQGLELLAYFRNRAPLDDSGMPKDRFSAEMPDATLATLKIQPSEPRDSAVYFCASGLLRGALYGYTFGSGTRLTVV.

This clone has ten or more counts. This chain connects TRBV19 to TRBJ2-2, with 8 bases lining up with TRBD1. Germline loops: CDR1 LNHDA, CDR2 SQIVND (reference sequence). Unmatched junction bases numbered 6, after V lost 6 bases and J lost 6 bases. The CDR3 runs to 14 residues. The DNA for the CDR3 is TGTGCCAGTAGGGGGACAGGTGTCGCCGGGGAGCTGTTTTTT. This translates into CASRGTGVAGELFF.

The rearrangement links TRBV6-5 to TRBJ2-2; D call uncertain. The CDR3 is 15 residues long. With 5 bases removed from V and 4 bases from J, the gap between germline ends came to 14 bases. Germline V gene sequence: CDR1 MNHEY, CDR2 SVGAGI. CDR3: CASSAQDTSTGELFF. CDR3 nucleotide sequence: TGTGCCAGCAGTGCCCAAGACACCTCCACCGGGGAGCTGTTTTTT.

The chain is built from TRBV7-3 and TRBJ1-6; no reliable D call. The V gene lost 5 bases and the J gene lost 10 bases, with 12 bases spanning the gap. The germline V gene encodes CDR1 SGHTA and CDR2 FQGTGA. CDR3 length equals 13 residues. The CDR3 nucleotides are TGTGCCAGCAGCCCCCTCAAACTCTCACCCCTCCACTTT. It encodes CASSPLKLSPLHF.

The V and J genes are TRBV30 and TRBJ2-3, with D tentatively TRBD1 (6 bases). Per the germline V gene, CDR1 is GTSNPN and CDR2 is SVGIG (reference sequence). The V and J ends lost 8 bases and 6 bases respectively, with 21 bases between them. CDR3 size: 14 residues. The chain's CDR3 is CARGISTGRDTQYF. The CDR3 DNA is TGTGCCCGCGGTATTTCAACAGGGCGGGATACGCAGTATTTT.

This sequence joins TRBV4-2 and TRBJ1-6, with 9 bases lining up with TRBD1. The length of the CDR3 is 19 residues. Germline CDR1 reads LGHNA; CDR2 reads YNFKEQ. With V trimmed by 0 bases and J by 5 bases, 11 bases remained unmatched. This CDR3 is CASSQDLGQGIGNNSPLHF. The CDR3 nucleotides are TGTGCCAGCAGCCAAGATTTGGGACAGGGAATAGGGAATAATTCACCCCTCCACTTT.

The chain is built from TRBV11-2 and TRBJ1-1, with no clear D. The CDR3 totals 14 residues. V was trimmed by 2 bases and J by 0 bases, leaving 7 bases between them. CDR1 is SGHAT and CDR2 is FQNNGV in the germline V gene. CDR3 sequence (DNA): TGTGCCAGCAGCTTAACGGATCTGAACACTGAAGCTTTCTTT. Protein sequence: CASSLTDLNTEAFF.

This clone was counted a few times. The CDR3 nucleotides are TGTGCCAGCAGCCCGACAGGGGTCTTAGGGTACTTC. Residues: CASSPTGVLGYF. The V and J genes are TRBV6-5 and TRBJ2-7, with 8 bases that match TRBD1. Germline assignment: CDR1 MNHEY and CDR2 SVGAGI. The CDR3 consists of 12 residues. The ends lost 6 bases at V and 12 bases at J; junction bases unmatched: 10.